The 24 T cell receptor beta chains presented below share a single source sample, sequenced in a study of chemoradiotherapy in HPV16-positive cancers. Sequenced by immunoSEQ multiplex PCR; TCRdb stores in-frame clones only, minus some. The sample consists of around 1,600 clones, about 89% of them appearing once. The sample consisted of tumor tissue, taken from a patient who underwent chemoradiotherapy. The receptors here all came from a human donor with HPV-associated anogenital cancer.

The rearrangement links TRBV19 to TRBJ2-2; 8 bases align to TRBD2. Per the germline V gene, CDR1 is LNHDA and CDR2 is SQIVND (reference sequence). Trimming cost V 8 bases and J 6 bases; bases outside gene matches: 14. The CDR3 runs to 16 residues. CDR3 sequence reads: CASSYSGSGKSGELFF. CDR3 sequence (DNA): TGTGCCAGTTCCTACAGCGGGAGTGGCAAGTCCGGGGAGCTGTTTTTT.

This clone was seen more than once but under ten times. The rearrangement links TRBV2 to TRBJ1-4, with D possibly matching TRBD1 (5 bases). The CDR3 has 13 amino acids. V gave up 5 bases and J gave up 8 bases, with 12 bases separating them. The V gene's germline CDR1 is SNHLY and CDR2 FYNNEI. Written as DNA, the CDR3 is TGTGCCAGCAGTTCAGGGTTAAGGGAAAAACTGTTTTTT. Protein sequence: CASSSGLREKLFF.

CDR3 sequence (DNA): TGTGCCAGCAAGTTGCAGGGGGCGTCTGGGGAGCAGTACTTC. Translated: CASKLQGASGEQYF. The chain has TRBV2 and TRBJ2-7, with 8 bases matching TRBD1. CDR1 SNHLY and CDR2 FYNNEI come from the germline V gene. V was clipped by 7 bases and J by 7 bases; unmatched bases: 12. This CDR3 comprises 14 residues.

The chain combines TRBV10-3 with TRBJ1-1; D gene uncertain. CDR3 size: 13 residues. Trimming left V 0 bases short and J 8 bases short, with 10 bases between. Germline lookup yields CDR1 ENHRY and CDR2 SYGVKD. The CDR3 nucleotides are TGTGCCATCAGTGAGTCCCAGAGCAGAGAAGCTTTCTTT. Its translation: CAISESQSREAFF.

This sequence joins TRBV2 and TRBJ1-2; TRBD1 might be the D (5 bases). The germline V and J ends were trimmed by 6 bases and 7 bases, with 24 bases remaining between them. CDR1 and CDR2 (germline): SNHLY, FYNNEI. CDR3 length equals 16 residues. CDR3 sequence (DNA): TGTGCCAGCAGAGACCTGGGGACTCGGCTTGGAGTTGGCTACACCTTC. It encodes CASRDLGTRLGVGYTF.

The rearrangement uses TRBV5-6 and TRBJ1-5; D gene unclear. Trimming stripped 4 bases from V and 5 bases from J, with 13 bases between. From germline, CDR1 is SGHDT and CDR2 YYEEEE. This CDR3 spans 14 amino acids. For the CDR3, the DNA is TGTGCCAGCAGCAGTTATAATTCTGATCAGCCCCAGCATTTT. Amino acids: CASSSYNSDQPQHF.

CDR3 in DNA: TGTGCCTGGGGGGACGGGATGGCTGGAAACACCATATATTTT. This gives the protein CAWGDGMAGNTIYF. The rearrangement joins TRBV30 to TRBJ1-3; a possible D gene is TRBD1 (5 bases). The CDR3 covers 14 residues. In germline, CDR1 is GTSNPN, CDR2 SVGIG (reference sequence). Trimming took 5 bases from V and 2 from J, leaving 13 bases between them. Full variable domain (remainder filled in from reference TRBV30 and TRBJ1-3): SQTIHQWPATLVQPVGSPLSLECTVEGTSNPNLYWYRQAAGRGLQLLFYSVGIGQISSEVPQNLSASRPQDRQFILSSKKLLLSDSGFYLCAWGDGMAGNTIYFGEGSWLTVV.

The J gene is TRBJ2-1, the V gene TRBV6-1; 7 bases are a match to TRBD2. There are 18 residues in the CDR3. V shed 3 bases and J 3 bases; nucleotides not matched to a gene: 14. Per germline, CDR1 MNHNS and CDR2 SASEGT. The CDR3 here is CASSDVGRAGDLYNEQFF. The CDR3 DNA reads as TGTGCCAGCAGTGACGTCGGAAGGGCGGGAGATCTCTACAATGAGCAGTTCTTC.

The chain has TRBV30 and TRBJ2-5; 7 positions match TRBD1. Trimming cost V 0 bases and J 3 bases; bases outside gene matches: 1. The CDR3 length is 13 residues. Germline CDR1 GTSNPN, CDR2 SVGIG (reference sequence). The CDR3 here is CAWSVDREETQYF. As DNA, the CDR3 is TGTGCCTGGAGTGTAGACAGGGAAGAGACCCAGTACTTC.

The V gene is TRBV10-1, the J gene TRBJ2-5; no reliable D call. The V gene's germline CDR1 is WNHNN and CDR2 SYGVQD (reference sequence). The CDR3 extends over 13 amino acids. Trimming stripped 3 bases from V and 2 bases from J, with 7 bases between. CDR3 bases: TGCGCCAGCAGTGATAGCATTCAAGAGACCCAGTACTTC. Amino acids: CASSDSIQETQYF.

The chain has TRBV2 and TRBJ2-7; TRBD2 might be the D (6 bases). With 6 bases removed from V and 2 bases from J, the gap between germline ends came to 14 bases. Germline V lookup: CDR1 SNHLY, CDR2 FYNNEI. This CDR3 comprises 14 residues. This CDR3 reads CASSRDWGAYEQYF. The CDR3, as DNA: TGTGCCAGCAGCCGAGATTGGGGGGCCTACGAGCAGTACTTC.

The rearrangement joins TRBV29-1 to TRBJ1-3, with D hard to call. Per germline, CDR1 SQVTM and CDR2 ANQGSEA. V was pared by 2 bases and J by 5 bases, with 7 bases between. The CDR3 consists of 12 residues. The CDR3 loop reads CSVESDRNTIYF. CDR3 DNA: TGCAGCGTTGAATCTGACAGAAACACCATATATTTT.

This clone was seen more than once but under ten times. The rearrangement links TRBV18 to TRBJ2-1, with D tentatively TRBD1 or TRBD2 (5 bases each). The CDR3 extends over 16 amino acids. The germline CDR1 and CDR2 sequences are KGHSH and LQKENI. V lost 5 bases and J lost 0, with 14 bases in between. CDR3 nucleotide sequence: TGTGCCAGCTCATCCCAGGGTGGAGGCTCCTACAATGAGCAGTTCTTC. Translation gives CASSSQGGGSYNEQFF.

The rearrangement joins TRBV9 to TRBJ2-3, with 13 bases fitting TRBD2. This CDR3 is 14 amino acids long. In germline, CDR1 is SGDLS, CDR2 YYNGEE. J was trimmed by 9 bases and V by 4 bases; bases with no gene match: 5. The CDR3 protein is CASSPGTSGETQYF. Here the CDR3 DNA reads TGTGCCAGCAGCCCTGGGACTAGCGGGGAAACGCAGTATTTT.

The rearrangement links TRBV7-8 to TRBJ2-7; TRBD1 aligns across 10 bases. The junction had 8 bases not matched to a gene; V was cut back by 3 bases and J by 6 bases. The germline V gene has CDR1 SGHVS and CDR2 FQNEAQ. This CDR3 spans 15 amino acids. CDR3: CASSFPGQGTSEQYF. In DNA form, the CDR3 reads TGTGCCAGCAGCTTTCCGGGACAGGGGACCTCCGAGCAGTACTTC. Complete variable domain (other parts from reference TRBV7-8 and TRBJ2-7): GAGVSQSPRYKVAKRGQDVALRCDPISGHVSLFWYQQALGQGPEFLTYFQNEAQLDKSGLPSDRFFAERPEGSVSTLKIQRTQQEDSAVYLCASSFPGQGTSEQYFGPGTRLTVT.

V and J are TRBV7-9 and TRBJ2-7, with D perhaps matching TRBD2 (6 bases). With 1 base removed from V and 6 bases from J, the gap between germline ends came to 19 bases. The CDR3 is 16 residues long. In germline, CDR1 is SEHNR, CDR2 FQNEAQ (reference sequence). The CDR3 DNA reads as TGTGCCAGCAGCTTAGATGGAGGGACGGCAGGGCGCGAGCAGTACTTC. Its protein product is CASSLDGGTAGREQYF.

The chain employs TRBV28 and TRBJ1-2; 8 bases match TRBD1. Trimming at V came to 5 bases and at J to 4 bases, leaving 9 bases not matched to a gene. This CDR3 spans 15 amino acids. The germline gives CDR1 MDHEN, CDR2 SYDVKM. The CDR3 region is CASSPWDRIRYGYTF. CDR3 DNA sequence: TGTGCCAGCAGTCCCTGGGACAGGATACGCTATGGCTACACCTTC.

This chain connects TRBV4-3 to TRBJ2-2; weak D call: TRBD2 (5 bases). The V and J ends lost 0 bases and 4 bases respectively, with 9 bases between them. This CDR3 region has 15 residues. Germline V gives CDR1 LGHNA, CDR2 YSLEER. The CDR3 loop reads CASSQEGVFTGELFF. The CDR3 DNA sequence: TGCGCCAGCAGCCAAGAGGGAGTCTTCACCGGGGAGCTGTTTTTT.

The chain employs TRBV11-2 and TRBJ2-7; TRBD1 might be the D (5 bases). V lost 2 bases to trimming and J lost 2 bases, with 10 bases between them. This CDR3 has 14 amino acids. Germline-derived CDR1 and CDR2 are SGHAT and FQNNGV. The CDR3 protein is CASSLTRQPYEQYF. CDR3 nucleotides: TGTGCCAGCAGCTTAACAAGACAGCCCTACGAGCAGTACTTC.

CDR3 sequence: CAISESVTSGENEQFF. CDR3 nucleotide sequence: TGTGCCATCAGTGAGTCGGTGACTAGCGGGGAGAATGAGCAGTTCTTC. The J gene is TRBJ2-1, the V gene TRBV10-3; 11 bases are shared with TRBD2. The J segment lost 7 bases and the V segment lost 0 bases, leaving 5 bases of the junction unmatched. The germline CDR1 and CDR2 sequences are ENHRY and SYGVKD. The CDR3 consists of 16 residues.

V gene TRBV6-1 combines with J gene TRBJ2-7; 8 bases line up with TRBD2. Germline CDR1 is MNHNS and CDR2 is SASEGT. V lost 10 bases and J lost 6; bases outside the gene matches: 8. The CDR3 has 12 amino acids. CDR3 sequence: CATGSGRGEQYF. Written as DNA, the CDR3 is TGTGCCACCGGCAGCGGGAGAGGCGAGCAGTACTTC.

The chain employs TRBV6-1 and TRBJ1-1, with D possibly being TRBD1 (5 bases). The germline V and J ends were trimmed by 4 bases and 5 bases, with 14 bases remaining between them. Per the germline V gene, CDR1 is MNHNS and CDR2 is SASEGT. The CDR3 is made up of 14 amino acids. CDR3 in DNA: TGTGCCAGCAGTGGGTGGGCGGGGGATACTGAAGCTTTCTTT. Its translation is CASSGWAGDTEAFF.

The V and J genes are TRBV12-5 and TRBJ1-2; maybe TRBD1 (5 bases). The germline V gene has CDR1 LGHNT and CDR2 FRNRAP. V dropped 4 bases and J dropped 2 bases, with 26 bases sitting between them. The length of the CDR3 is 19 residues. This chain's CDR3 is CASGSTRSVFQEGNYGYTF. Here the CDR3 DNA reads TGTGCTAGTGGTTCAACCCGATCGGTCTTCCAAGAGGGGAACTATGGCTACACCTTC.

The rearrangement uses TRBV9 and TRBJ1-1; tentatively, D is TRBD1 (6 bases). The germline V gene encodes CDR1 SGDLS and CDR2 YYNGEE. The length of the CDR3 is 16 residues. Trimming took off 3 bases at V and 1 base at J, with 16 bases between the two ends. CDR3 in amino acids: CASSGSRDNPNTEAFF. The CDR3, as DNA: TGTGCCAGCAGCGGGAGCCGGGACAACCCGAACACTGAAGCTTTCTTT.